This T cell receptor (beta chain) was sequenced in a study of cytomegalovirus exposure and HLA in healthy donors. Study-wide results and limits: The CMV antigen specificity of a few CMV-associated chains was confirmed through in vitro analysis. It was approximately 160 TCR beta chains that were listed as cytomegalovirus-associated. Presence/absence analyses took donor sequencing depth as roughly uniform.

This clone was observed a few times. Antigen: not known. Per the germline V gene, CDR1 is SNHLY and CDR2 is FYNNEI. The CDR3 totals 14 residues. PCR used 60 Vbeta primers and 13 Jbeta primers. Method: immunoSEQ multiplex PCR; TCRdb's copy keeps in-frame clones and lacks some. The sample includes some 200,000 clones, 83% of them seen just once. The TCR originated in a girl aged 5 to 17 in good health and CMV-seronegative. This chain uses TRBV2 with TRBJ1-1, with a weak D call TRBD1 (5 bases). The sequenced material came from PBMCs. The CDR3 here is CALKVGTANTEAFF. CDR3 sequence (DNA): TGTGCGCTAAAAGTCGGGACTGCGAACACTGAAGCTTTCTTT.